A selection of T cell receptor beta chains follows, all from one sample in a study of T cells in localized non-small cell lung cancer. Assay: immunoSEQ multiplex PCR; the TCRdb copy retains only in-frame clones and omits some. The sample has about 3,100 clones; about 19% are singletons. Sequenced material: lung tumor tissue, taken before any cancer treatment. Receptors originate from a man aged 35 to 69 with stage I squamous cell lung carcinoma. The CDR3 runs from the conserved cysteine through the conserved F or W. Fields, in order: J gene, D gene, V gene, clone size, CDR3 protein, CDR3 DNA. A D gene is named only where the DNA matches it firmly. A clone size is listed for some rows: how often the clone was seen (once, few, many), or a class if it is expanded.

TRBJ1-4	.	TRBV11-1	.	CASSLEGRNEKLFF	TGTGCCAGCAGCTTGGAAGGGCGGAATGAAAAACTGTTTTTT
TRBJ2-7	TRBD1	TRBV11-3	medium-sized	CASSDTDRGGEQYF	TGTGCCAGCAGCGATACGGACAGGGGCGGTGAGCAGTACTTC
TRBJ1-1	.	TRBV25-1	.	CASTSTPGATTEAFF	TGTGCCAGCACCTCAACCCCAGGGGCTACCACTGAAGCTTTCTTT
TRBJ1-5	.	TRBV30	few	CAWSVASSNQPQHF	TGTGCCTGGAGTGTAGCCAGTAGCAATCAGCCCCAGCATTTT
TRBJ1-5	.	TRBV6-8	few	CASSTVIGQPQHF	TGTGCCAGCAGTACCGTCATTGGGCAGCCCCAGCATTTT
TRBJ1-6	.	TRBV6-8	few	CASGLGFTYNSPLHF	TGTGCCAGCGGTCTCGGATTTACCTATAATTCACCCCTCCACTTT
TRBJ2-1	.	TRBV11-3	.	CASSSPGTSLWEQFF	TGTGCCAGCAGCTCCCCCGGGACCAGCCTATGGGAGCAGTTCTTC
TRBJ2-2	.	TRBV7-2	few	CASSLLLTGELFF	TGTGCCAGCAGCTTACTGCTCACCGGGGAGCTGTTTTTT
TRBJ2-7	.	TRBV7-2	few	CASSPQGTYEQYF	TGTGCCAGCAGCCCCCAGGGGACCTACGAGCAGTACTTC
TRBJ1-1	.	TRBV6-8	.	CASSYSAYLNTEAFF	TGTGCCAGCAGTTACTCGGCCTACTTGAACACTGAAGCTTTCTTT
TRBJ2-1	TRBD2	TRBV29-1	.	CSATSGANNEQFF	TGCAGCGCTACTAGCGGGGCAAACAATGAGCAGTTCTTC
TRBJ2-3	TRBD2	TRBV5-1	few	CASSLGTSGSFSTDTQYF	TGCGCCAGCAGCTTAGGGACTAGCGGGTCTTTTAGCACAGATACGCAGTATTTT
TRBJ2-3	TRBD2	TRBV11-3	few	CASSLGAGGYTDTQYF	TGTGCCAGCAGCTTAGGTGCGGGGGGCTACACAGATACGCAGTATTTT
TRBJ1-1	TRBD1	TRBV11-3	.	CASSDDRVMNTEAFF	TGTGCCAGCAGTGACGACAGGGTTATGAACACTGAAGCTTTCTTT
TRBJ1-1	.	TRBV7-4	.	CASSFQQNTEAFF	TGTGCCAGCAGCTTTCAGCAGAACACTGAAGCTTTCTTT
TRBJ2-1	TRBD2	TRBV11-3	.	CASSRRTSGYNEQFF	TGTGCCAGCAGCCGACGGACTAGCGGTTACAATGAGCAGTTCTTC
TRBJ1-4	TRBD1	TRBV11-3	few	CASSPQGATTNEKLFF	TGTGCCAGCAGCCCCCAGGGGGCGACCACTAATGAAAAACTGTTTTTT
TRBJ1-3	.	TRBV18	few	CASSPSGGGSGNTIYF	TGTGCCAGCTCACCGTCGGGTGGAGGCTCTGGAAACACCATATATTTT
TRBJ1-2	.	TRBV5-1	.	CASRTTAGANYGYTF	TGCGCCAGCAGGACGACGGCGGGCGCGAACTATGGCTACACCTTC
TRBJ2-2	TRBD1	TRBV6-8	medium-sized	CASILTGDTGELFF	TGTGCCAGCATATTAACAGGGGACACCGGGGAGCTGTTTTTT
TRBJ1-2	.	TRBV11-3	.	CASSLGPDSNYGYTF	TGTGCCAGCAGCTTAGGCCCGGACAGTAACTATGGCTACACCTTC
TRBJ2-7	.	TRBV6-8	medium-sized	CASSSPSWVSANGLDMGEQYF	TGTGCCAGCAGTTCCCCCTCTTGGGTGTCGGCTAATGGCTTGGATATGGGCGAGCAGTACTTC
TRBJ1-5	.	TRBV4-1	many	CASSQLLTPSNQPQHF	TGCGCCAGCAGCCAATTGTTAACCCCGAGCAATCAGCCCCAGCATTTT
TRBJ2-7	TRBD1	TRBV6-8	.	CASSQQGAGSYEQYF	TGTGCCAGCAGTCAACAGGGGGCGGGTTCCTACGAGCAGTACTTC
TRBJ2-5	TRBD2	TRBV6-8	few	CASSQRGGFQETQYF	TGTGCCAGCAGCCAGCGGGGAGGATTCCAAGAGACCCAGTACTTC
TRBJ2-7	TRBD1	TRBV6-8	.	CASSPNSDRGRGYEQYF	TGTGCCAGCAGTCCTAATTCGGACAGGGGGCGAGGCTACGAGCAGTACTTC